Sequencing of this TCR beta chain was carried out in a study of early T cells in non-severe SARS-CoV-2 infection (dated by TCRdb to the early 2020s). In the study overall: Because TCR sequencing relied on bulk RNA taken from unsorted whole blood, pairing of alpha and beta chains was not possible.

Library method: 5' RACE. Sequencer: NextSeq 500. The TCR library protocol attached unique molecular identifiers to individual cDNA molecules to correct for sequencing error and PCR bias. Sequencing covered both TCR alpha and beta chains, and within each sample the abundances of alpha and beta sequences were tightly co-correlated. The authors' analysis ran thus. Decombinator V4 was used to annotate TCR sequences for V gene, J gene and CDR3. TCRs were defined as expanded if a significant change between any two time points was detected under a Poisson model with p below 0.0001. TCR abundances were normalised to the total number of TCRs sequenced per sample and expressed as counts per million. TRAV1-2 paired with TRAJ12, TRAJ20 or TRAJ33 defined MAIT TCRs, while TRAV10 paired with TRAJ18 defined iNKT TCRs. VDJdb, accessed 1 November 2021, was searched for CMV, EBV and SARS-CoV-2 annotated TCRs, excluding TCRs annotated for multiple antigens. TCRdb cleaned the public reads at Q25 with fastp, built clones with MiXCR and kept in-frame beta chains. Rows matching on CDR3 protein sequence are summarized as one entry with the most common DNA and genes. The V and J calls were not made by the authors but by TCRdb's processing. The sample table contains some 49,000 distinct CDR3 sequences; only one count was recorded for approximately 10% of them. The top ten clones comprise approximately 9.1% of the sample.

V is cut by 3 bases and J by 0 bases, and the space between the germline ends is 8 bases. Its CDR3 holds 15 amino acids, cysteine through phenylalanine. Only the CDR3 portion is preserved as DNA: 45 bases, with reading frame beginning at the first base. From the germline V gene, CDR1 is MDHEN and CDR2 is SYDVKM. Overall results and qualifications from the work: VDJdb matching was skewed toward anti-spike CD8 responses, so virus-specific expansions were likely underestimated and private and CD4 specificities were missed.

This clonotype was observed a handful of times. Which antigen it targets is not known. Base qualities were left out, and no much larger clone turns up one base away. A case-control design nested within a healthcare worker cohort in London, UK, was used, with weekly nasopharyngeal swab PCR tests and blood sampling performed. Healthcare workers were enrolled in the week of the UK lockdown, from 23 to 31 March 2020, and were followed every week for up to about 15 weeks. The sample taken for sequencing was whole blood. The chain is assembled from TRBV28 and TRBJ1-4, with the D gene call left open. The receptor was isolated from an adult who was a healthcare worker with PCR-confirmed SARS-CoV-2 infection or an uninfected control (not recorded which). The CDR3 region reads CASSFDTSTNEKLFF. The DNA is as follows: TGTGCCAGCAGTTTCGACACCTCAACTAATGAAAAACTGTTTTTT. Full variable domain (CDR3 extended with the reference TRBV28 and TRBJ1-4 proteins): DVKVTQSSRYLVKRTGEKVFLECVQDMDHENMFWYRQDPGLGLRLIYFSYDVKMKEKGDIPEGYSVSREKKERFSLILESASTNQTSMYLCASSFDTSTNEKLFFGSGTQLSVL.